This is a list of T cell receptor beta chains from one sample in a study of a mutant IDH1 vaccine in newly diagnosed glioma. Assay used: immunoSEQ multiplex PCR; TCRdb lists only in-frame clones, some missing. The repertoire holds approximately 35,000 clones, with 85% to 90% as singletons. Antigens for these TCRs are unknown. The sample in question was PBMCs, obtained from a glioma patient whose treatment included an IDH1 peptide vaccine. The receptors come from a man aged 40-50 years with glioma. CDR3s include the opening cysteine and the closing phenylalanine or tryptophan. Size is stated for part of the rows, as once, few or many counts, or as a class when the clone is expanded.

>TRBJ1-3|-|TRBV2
CASRVGQGVDGNTIYF
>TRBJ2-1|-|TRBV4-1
CASSQERRVYYNEQFF
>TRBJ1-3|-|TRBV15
CATSRVTSGNTIYF
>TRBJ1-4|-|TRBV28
CASSLRGSTTNEKLFF
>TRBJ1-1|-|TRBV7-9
CASSPMNTEAFF
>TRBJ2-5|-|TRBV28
CASSLRRGQGNQETQYF
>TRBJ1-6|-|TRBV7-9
CASSAGQGYNSPLHF
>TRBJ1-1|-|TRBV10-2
CASKDFGWGRGTEAFF
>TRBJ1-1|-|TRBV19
CASSIHPSQGTEAFF
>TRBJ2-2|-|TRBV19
CASSPEGRGLNTGELFF
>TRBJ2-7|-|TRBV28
CASSRPSDGTYEQYF
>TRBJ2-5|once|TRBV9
CASSVGGRRAQETQYF
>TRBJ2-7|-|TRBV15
CATSREKYHGRSSYEQYF
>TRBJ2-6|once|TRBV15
CATSRDFPGPSGANVLTF
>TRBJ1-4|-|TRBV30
CAWSVRTTNEKLFF
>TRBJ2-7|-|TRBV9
CASSAEGGDEQYF
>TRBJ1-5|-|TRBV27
CASSLSRGQGPQHF
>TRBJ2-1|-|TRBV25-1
CASSIRTSGTMQFF
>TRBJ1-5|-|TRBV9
CASSVAGGGQPQHF
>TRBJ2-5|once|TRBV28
CASSLQSVWHAQYF
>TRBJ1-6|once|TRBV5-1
CASSLFPGQDNSPLHF